This section outlines one T cell receptor (beta chain) sequence together with its context. There is no known antigen for this receptor. Per-nucleotide qualities are absent, and no much larger clonotype sits a single base away. The sample belongs to a study of blood T cell repertoires in COVID-19 (dated by TCRdb to 2020 to 2022). In the study overall: Collaborator samples came from the United States, Italy and Spain and covered acute and convalescent phases of COVID-19. The material from the prospective study consisted of cDNA or gDNA derived from T cells, B-cell-depleted T cells, or PBMCs. Subjects who had been exposed to COVID-19, were actively infected with it, or had recovered from it provided the deeply sampled blood TCRbeta repertoires that made up the dataset. The repertoires were released in a freely available public database meant as a resource for research on the immune response to SARS-CoV-2. The samples were drawn from two sources: the first 160 participants of the ongoing ImmuneRACE study, and approximately 1,300 subjects contributed by 6 global collaborators. Sample metadata almost always included a de-identified subject ID, COVID-19 status, age in years and sex. Where HLA class I and class II types were available, the types were taken from metadata supplied by the sample provider, not from assay-based typing.

TCRbeta CDR3 regions were amplified from genomic DNA using the immunoSEQ Assay, a bias-controlled multiplex PCR. As for the original processing: Nucleated cell counts per sample were estimated from amplification of reference gene primers within the assay. To quantify the absolute abundance of each unique TCRbeta CDR3 rearrangement, sequence reads were collapsed and filtered. For each sample, productive Simpson clonality was calculated as the square root of Simpson's diversity index over productive rearrangements. Sourced from immuneACCESS, this table was stored by TCRdb with only in-frame sequences that have V and J called. A share of the clones is absent; for the studies checked, an unresolved V gene accounts for under half, and the remainder has no known explanation. V, J and clone size derive from that table, while D and trimming were established from the DNA sequence. Counted in this sample were over 250,000 clones; nearly 90% of them appeared once. Jointly, the top ten make up 0.75% to 1% of the sample.

Participants in the prospective study were aged 18 to 89 years, lived in about two dozen United States geographic areas, and enrolled through a virtual design. In the prospective study, cohorts were assigned on the basis of participant-reported clinical history obtained from a screening survey and a study questionnaire. For ImmuneRACE Cohort 3, a participant was defined as recovered based on two consecutive negative NP/OP PCR tests, clearance by a healthcare professional, or resolution of symptoms. In the prospective study, whole blood, serum and a nasopharyngeal or oropharyngeal swab were collected from each participant by mobile phlebotomists. Additional blood draws and questionnaires over an approximately two-month period could optionally be provided by prospective study participants. Blood samples from the prospective study were shipped frozen or at room temperature prior to DNA extraction.

General study outcomes and caveats: How much clinical and demographic metadata was included differed by source and by participant, and the metadata was provided uncurated.

The germline V gene (reference sequence) sets CDR1 to SGHNT and CDR2 to YYREEE. The CDR3 goes from the cysteine to the phenylalanine over 15 residues. Here the CDR3 DNA is all that survives: 45 bases in frame from base 1. Cut back by 4 bases and 4 bases, the V and J ends lie 18 bases apart. The rearranged segments are TRBV5-4 and TRBJ2-7; TRBD2 could be the D gene, as 6 bases match. The clonotype originates from a woman younger than 45 who had recovered from COVID-19. Sequencing was performed on PBMCs or T cells enriched from blood (not recorded which). DNA sequence: TGTGCCAGCAGCCCGGCCGGGACTTTGGAATACGAGCAGTACTTC. Translated, this gives CASSPAGTLEYEQYF.